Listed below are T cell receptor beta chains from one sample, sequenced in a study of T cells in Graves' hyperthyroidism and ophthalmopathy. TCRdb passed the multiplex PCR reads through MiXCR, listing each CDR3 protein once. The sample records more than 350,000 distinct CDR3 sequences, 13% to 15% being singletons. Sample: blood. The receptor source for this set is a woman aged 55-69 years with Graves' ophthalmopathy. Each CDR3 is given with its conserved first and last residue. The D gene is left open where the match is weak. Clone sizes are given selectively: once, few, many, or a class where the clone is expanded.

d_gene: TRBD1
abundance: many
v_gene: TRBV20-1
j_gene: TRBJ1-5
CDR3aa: CSARDPGQGKYSNQPQHF
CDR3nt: TGCAGTGCTAGAGACCCGGGACAGGGAAAGTATAGCAATCAGCCCCAGCATTTT

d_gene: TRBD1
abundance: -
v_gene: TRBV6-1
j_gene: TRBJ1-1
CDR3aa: CASSRDRGLINTEAFF
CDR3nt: TGTGCCAGCAGCCGGGACAGGGGGCTTATTAACACTGAAGCTTTCTTT

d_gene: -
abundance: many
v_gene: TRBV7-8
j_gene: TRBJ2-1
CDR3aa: CASSPPSYNEQFF
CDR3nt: TGTGCCAGCAGCCCCCCGTCGTACAATGAGCAGTTCTTC

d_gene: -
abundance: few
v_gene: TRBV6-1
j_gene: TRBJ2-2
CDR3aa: CASSYQGGNTGELFF
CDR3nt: TGTGCCAGCAGTTATCAGGGGGGGAACACCGGGGAGCTGTTTTTT

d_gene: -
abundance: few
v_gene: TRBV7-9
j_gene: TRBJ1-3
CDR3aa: CASSQQSSGNTIYF
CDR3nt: TGTGCCAGCAGCCAACAGAGCTCTGGAAACACCATATATTTT

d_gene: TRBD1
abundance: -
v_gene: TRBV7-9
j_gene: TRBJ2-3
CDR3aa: CASSLVAGQGDTQYF
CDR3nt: TGTGCCAGCAGCTTGGTGGCAGGACAGGGCGATACGCAGTATTTT

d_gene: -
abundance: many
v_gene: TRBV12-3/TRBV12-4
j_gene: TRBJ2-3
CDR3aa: CASSFQGGGVTQYF
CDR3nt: TGTGCCAGCAGTTTCCAGGGAGGCGGGGTAACGCAGTATTTT

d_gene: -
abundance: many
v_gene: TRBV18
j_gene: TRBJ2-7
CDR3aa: CASSPADPGEQYF
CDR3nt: TGTGCCAGCTCACCCGCGGATCCGGGCGAGCAGTACTTC

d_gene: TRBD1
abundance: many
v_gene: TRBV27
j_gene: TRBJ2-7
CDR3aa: CASSLGQTLYEQYF
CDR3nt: TGTGCCAGCAGTCTGGGACAGACGCTCTACGAGCAGTACTTC

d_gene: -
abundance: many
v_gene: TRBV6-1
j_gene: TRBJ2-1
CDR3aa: CASSPRRAGAYNEQFF
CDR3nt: TGTGCCAGCAGTCCCAGAAGGGCCGGGGCCTACAATGAGCAGTTCTTC

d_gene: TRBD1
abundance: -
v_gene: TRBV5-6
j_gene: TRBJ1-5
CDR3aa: CASSLGQGVNRPQHF
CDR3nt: TGTGCCAGCAGCTTGGGGCAGGGGGTCAATCGGCCCCAGCATTTT

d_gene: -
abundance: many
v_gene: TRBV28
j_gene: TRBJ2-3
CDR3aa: CASSPRRAIVADTQYF
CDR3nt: TGTGCCAGCAGTCCCCGGAGGGCCATAGTTGCAGATACGCAGTATTTT

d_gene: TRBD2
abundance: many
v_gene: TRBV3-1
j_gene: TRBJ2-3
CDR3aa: CASSQRTAGADTQYF
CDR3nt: TGTGCCAGCAGCCAAAGGACCGCGGGAGCAGATACGCAGTATTTT

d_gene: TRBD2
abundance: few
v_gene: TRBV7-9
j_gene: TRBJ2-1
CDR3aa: CASSQASGSRNEQFF
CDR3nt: TGTGCCAGCAGCCAAGCTAGCGGGAGTAGGAATGAGCAGTTCTTC

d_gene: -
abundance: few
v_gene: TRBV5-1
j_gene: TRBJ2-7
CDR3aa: CASSLPGEYYEQYF
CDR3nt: TGCGCCAGCAGCTTGCCCGGGGAGTACTACGAGCAGTACTTC

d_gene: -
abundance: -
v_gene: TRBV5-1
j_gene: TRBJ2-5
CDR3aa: CASSLDVRETQYF
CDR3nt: TGCGCCAGCAGCTTGGACGTCCGGGAGACCCAGTACTTC

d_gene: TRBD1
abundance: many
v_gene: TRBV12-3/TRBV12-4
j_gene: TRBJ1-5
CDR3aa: CASSLTGGWSNQPQHF
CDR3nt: TGTGCCAGCAGTTTAACAGGGGGATGGAGCAATCAGCCCCAGCATTTT

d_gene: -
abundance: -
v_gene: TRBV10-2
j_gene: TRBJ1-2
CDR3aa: CASSQVGGYGYTF
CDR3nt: TGCGCCAGCAGCCAAGTCGGGGGCTATGGCTACACCTTC

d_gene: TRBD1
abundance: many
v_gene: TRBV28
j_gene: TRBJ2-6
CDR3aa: CASRSGPGQGSSGANVLTF
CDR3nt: TGTGCCAGCAGATCCGGCCCGGGACAGGGAAGCTCTGGGGCCAACGTCCTGACTTTC

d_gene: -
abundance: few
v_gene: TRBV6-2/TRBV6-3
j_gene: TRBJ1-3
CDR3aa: CASSYARNTIYF
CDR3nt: TGTGCCAGCAGTTACGCGAGAAACACCATATATTTT

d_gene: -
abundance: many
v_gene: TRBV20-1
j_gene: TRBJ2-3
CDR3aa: CSATPTLRDPGDTQYF
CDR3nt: TGCAGTGCTACCCCCACCCTCCGGGACCCGGGGGATACGCAGTATTTT

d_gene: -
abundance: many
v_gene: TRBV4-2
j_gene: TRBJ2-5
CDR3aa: CASSPRSGQQETQYF
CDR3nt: TGTGCCAGCAGCCCCCGTAGTGGACAGCAAGAGACCCAGTACTTC

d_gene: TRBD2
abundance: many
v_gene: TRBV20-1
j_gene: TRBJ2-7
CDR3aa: CSATQRTSGRYEQYF
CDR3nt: TGCAGTGCTACCCAACGGACTAGCGGGAGGTACGAGCAGTACTTC

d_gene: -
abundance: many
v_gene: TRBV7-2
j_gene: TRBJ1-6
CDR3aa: CASRLGRVNSPLHF
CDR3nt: TGTGCCAGCAGACTGGGTAGGGTGAATTCACCCCTCCACTTT

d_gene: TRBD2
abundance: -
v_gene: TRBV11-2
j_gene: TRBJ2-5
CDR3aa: CASSYRTSGRSVQTQYF
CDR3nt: TGTGCCAGCAGCTACCGGACTAGCGGGAGGTCGGTTCAGACCCAGTACTTC

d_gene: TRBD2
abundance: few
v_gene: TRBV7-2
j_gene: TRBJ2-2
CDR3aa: CASSIGTSGTGELFF
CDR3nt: TGTGCCAGCAGCATCGGGACTAGCGGAACCGGGGAGCTGTTTTTT

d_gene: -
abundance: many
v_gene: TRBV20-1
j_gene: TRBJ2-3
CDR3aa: CSAARGTDTQYF
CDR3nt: TGCAGTGCGGCCCGGGGAACAGATACGCAGTATTTT

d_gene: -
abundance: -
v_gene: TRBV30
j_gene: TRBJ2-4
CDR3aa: CAWMKRALTKNIQYF
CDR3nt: TGTGCCTGGATGAAGCGGGCGTTAACCAAAAACATTCAGTACTTC

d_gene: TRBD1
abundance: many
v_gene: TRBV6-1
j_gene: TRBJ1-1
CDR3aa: CAIRQGNTEAFF
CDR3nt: TGTGCCATCCGACAGGGGAACACTGAAGCTTTCTTT

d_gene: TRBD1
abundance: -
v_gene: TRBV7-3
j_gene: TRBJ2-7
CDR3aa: CASSYGQGDEQYF
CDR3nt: TGTGCCAGCAGCTACGGACAGGGAGACGAGCAGTACTTC

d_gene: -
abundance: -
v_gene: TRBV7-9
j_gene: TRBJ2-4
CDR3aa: CASSGAPPSKNIQYF
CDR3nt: TGTGCCAGCAGCGGGGCCCCCCCGAGCAAAAACATTCAGTACTTC

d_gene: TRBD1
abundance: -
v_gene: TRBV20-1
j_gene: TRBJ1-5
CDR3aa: CSARDGGQGRQPQHF
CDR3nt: TGCAGTGCTAGAGATGGAGGACAGGGGCGACAGCCCCAGCATTTT

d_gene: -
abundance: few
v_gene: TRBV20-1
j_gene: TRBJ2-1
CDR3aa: CSARDDRYNEQFF
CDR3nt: TGCAGTGCTAGAGATGACAGATACAATGAGCAGTTCTTC

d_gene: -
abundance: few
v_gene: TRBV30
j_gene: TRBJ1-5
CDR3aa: CAWSRQARNQPQHF
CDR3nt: TGTGCCTGGAGTAGGCAGGCCCGCAATCAGCCCCAGCATTTT

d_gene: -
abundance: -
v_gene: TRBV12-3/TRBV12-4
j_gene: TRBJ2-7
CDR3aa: CASSLTGGTTYEQYF
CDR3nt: TGTGCCAGCAGTCTGACTGGCGGAACAACCTACGAGCAGTACTTC

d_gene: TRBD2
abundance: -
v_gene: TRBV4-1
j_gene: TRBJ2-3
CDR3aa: CASSQDFTPGLAATDTQYF
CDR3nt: TGCGCCAGCAGCCAAGATTTCACTCCGGGACTAGCAGCCACAGATACGCAGTATTTT

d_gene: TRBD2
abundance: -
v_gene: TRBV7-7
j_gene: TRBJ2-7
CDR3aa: CASSLGGSHEQYF
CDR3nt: TGTGCTAGCAGCTTGGGCGGGAGCCACGAGCAGTACTTC

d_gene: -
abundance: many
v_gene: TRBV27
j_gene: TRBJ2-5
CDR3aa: CASSQGKETQYF
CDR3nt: TGTGCCAGCAGCCAGGGGAAAGAGACCCAGTACTTC

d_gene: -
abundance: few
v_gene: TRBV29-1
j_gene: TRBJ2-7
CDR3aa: CSARINREQYF
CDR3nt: TGCAGCGCCAGGATCAACAGGGAGCAGTACTTC

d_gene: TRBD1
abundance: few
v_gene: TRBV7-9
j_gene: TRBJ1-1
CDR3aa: CASSLEQGSPEAFF
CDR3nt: TGTGCCAGCAGCTTAGAACAGGGGTCCCCTGAAGCTTTCTTT

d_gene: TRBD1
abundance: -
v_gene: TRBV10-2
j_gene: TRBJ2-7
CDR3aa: CARRQGWHEQYF
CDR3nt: TGCGCCAGAAGACAGGGGTGGCACGAGCAGTACTTC

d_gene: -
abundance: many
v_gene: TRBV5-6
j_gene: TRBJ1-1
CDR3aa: CASSLGPGALGAFF
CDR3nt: TGTGCCAGCAGCTTGGGCCCGGGGGCGCTGGGAGCTTTCTTT

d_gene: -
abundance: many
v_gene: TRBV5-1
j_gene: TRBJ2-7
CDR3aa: CASSLVGAGYEQYF
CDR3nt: TGCGCCAGCAGCTTGGTGGGGGCGGGCTACGAGCAGTACTTC

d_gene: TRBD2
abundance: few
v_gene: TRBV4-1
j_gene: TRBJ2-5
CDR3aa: CASSLGPGGPRETQYF
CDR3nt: TGCGCCAGCAGCTTGGGACCGGGAGGGCCGCGAGAGACCCAGTACTTC

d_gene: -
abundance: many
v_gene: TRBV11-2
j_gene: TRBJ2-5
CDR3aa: CASSSAGIRRETQYF
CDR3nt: TGTGCCAGCAGCTCTGCTGGCATACGTCGAGAGACCCAGTACTTC

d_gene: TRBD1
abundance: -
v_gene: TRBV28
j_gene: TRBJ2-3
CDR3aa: CATQDRPADTQYF
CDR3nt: TGTGCCACCCAGGACAGGCCAGCAGATACGCAGTATTTT

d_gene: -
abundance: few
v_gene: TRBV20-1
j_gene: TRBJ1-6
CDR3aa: CSASPGVNNSPLHF
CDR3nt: TGCAGTGCTAGCCCGGGGGTTAATAATTCACCCCTCCACTTT

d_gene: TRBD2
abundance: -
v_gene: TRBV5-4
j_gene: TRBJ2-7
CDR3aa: CASSPITSGTYEQYF
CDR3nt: TGTGCCAGCAGTCCCATAACTAGCGGGACCTACGAGCAGTACTTC

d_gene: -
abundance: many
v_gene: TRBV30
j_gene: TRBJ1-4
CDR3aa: CAWSVGSHGVSEKLFF
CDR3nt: TGTGCCTGGAGTGTGGGCAGCCACGGGGTTAGTGAAAAACTGTTTTTT

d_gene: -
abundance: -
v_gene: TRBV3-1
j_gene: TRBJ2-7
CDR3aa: CASSQGNNGAYEQYF
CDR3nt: TGTGCCAGCAGCCAAGGGAACAACGGAGCCTACGAGCAGTACTTC

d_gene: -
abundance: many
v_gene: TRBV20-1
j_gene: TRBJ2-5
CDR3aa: CSARDAGVRETQYF
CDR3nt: TGCAGTGCTAGAGATGCAGGGGTGAGGGAGACCCAGTACTTC

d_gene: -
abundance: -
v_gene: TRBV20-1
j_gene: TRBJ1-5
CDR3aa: CSARAGRSTPQHF
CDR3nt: TGCAGTGCCAGAGCGGGCCGTTCTACCCCCCAGCATTTT

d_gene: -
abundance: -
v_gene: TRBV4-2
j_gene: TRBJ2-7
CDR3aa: CASSQVRWSYEQYF
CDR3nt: TGTGCCAGCAGCCAAGTGAGGTGGAGCTACGAGCAGTACTTC

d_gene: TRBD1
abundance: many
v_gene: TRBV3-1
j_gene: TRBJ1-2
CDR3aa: CASSLRDSRARGYTF
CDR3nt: TGTGCCAGCAGCCTCCGGGACAGTAGGGCGCGTGGCTACACCTTC